The rows below give T cell receptor beta chains drawn from one sample of a study of blood T cell repertoires in COVID-19. Libraries were prepared by immunoSEQ multiplex PCR; TCRdb keeps only in-frame clonotypes and omits some of them. Found here are over 250,000 clones, 85% to 90% of them singletons; the top ten hold less than 15%. The source material was peripheral blood. The receptors originated from a human donor in a cohort sampled during active COVID-19. Both conserved end residues are trimmed from each CDR3. A D gene is named only where the DNA matches it firmly.

D gene | J gene | V gene | CDR3 protein
- | TRBJ2-4 | TRBV3-1/TRBV3-2 | ASSQFSRSNIQY
TRBD1 | TRBJ2-7 | TRBV7-6 | ASSLGPGTGGSEQY
TRBD2 | TRBJ2-7 | TRBV4-1 | ASSSRTSGSWRYEQY
- | TRBJ2-7 | TRBV5-5 | ASSLITGRTYEQY
TRBD2 | TRBJ2-1 | TRBV30 | AWSVTSGRQF
- | TRBJ1-1 | TRBV7-9 | ASSFSDLRQNEAF
TRBD2 | TRBJ2-1 | TRBV29-1 | SVDRTSGPYNEQF
- | TRBJ2-7 | TRBV5-6 | ASGKTRDSYEQY
TRBD2 | TRBJ2-1 | TRBV18 | ASSPQGLYNEQF
TRBD1 | TRBJ2-7 | TRBV6-5 | ASRDTTGFMQQY
TRBD2 | TRBJ2-5 | TRBV28 | ASSLFQRESQY
- | TRBJ2-3 | TRBV28 | ASSLIFGSGGTDTQY
- | TRBJ2-3 | TRBV11-3 | ASSLDRNTDTQY
- | TRBJ2-5 | TRBV10-3 | AISYREEETQY
TRBD2 | TRBJ2-7 | TRBV24-1 | ATSDSTSGYEQY
- | TRBJ2-7 | TRBV10-1 | ASSDQFSEQY
- | TRBJ2-1 | TRBV27 | ASSPRGLAASYNEQF
TRBD2 | TRBJ2-2 | TRBV20-1 | SASDGAKAGRGELF
- | TRBJ1-3 | TRBV7-2 | ASRPGRRTEISGNTIY
TRBD2 | TRBJ2-7 | TRBV12-3/TRBV12-4 | ASSFWTSREQY
- | TRBJ1-5 | TRBV23-1 | ASSHNRAYSNQPQH
- | TRBJ2-2 | TRBV7-9 | ASSFLADRNTGELF
TRBD2 | TRBJ2-3 | TRBV7-9 | ASSPKREGPDTQY
TRBD2 | TRBJ2-1 | TRBV7-3 | ASSLSGRVNNEQF
TRBD2 | TRBJ2-1 | TRBV2 | ASSSLAGGGYNEQF
- | TRBJ2-3 | TRBV21-1 | ASSKVSPYRADTQY
TRBD2 | TRBJ2-2 | TRBV10-2 | ASSTSGYTGELF
- | TRBJ2-7 | TRBV18 | ASSPRDNSYEQY
- | TRBJ2-1 | TRBV10-3 | AISGDTNEQF
TRBD1 | TRBJ2-3 | TRBV2 | ASRTGRGQDTQY
TRBD1 | TRBJ2-2 | TRBV18 | ASSPGQVTGELF
- | TRBJ2-7 | TRBV3-1/TRBV3-2 | ASSQDTLAGVSYEQY
TRBD2 | TRBJ2-1 | TRBV5-1 | ASSILTSGSTYNEQF
TRBD2 | TRBJ2-1 | TRBV2 | ASGGSPLNEQF
TRBD2 | TRBJ2-1 | TRBV12-5 | ASGWREVNNEQF
TRBD1 | TRBJ1-6 | TRBV27 | ASRQPGQGVFSYNSPLH
TRBD1 | TRBJ1-2 | TRBV5-6 | ASSYTGGYGYT
- | TRBJ1-1 | TRBV12-3/TRBV12-4 | ASKRTENTEAF
- | TRBJ1-5 | TRBV6-6 | ASTLRGSNQPQH
TRBD1 | TRBJ2-2 | TRBV9 | ASSVHPRTGLTGELF
- | TRBJ2-1 | TRBV10-3 | AISEVVLTILSSSGHEQF